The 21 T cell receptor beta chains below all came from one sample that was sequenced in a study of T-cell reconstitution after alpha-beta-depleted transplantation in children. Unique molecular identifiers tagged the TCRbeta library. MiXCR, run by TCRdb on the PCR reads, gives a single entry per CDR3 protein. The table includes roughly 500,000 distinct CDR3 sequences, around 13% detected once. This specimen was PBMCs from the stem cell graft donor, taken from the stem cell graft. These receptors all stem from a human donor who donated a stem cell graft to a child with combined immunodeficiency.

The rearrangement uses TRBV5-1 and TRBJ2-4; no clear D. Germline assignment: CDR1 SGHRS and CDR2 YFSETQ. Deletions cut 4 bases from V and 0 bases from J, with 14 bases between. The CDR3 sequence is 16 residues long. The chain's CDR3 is CASSLTLDLAKNIQYF. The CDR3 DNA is TGCGCCAGCAGCCTGACACTTGATCTAGCCAAAAACATTCAGTACTTC.

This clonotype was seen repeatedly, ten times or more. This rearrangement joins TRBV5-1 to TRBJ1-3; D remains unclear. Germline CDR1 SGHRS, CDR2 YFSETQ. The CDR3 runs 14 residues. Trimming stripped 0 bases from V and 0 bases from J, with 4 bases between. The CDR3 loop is CASSLGFSGNTIYF. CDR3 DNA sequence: TGCGCCAGCAGCTTGGGTTTCTCTGGAAACACCATATATTTT.

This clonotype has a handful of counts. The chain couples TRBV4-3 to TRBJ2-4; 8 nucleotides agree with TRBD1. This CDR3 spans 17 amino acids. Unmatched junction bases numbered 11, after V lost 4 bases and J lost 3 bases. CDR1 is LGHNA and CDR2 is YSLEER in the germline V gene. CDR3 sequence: CASSPELATGGKNIQYF. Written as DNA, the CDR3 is TGCGCCAGCAGCCCGGAGCTCGCCACAGGGGGCAAAAACATTCAGTACTTC.

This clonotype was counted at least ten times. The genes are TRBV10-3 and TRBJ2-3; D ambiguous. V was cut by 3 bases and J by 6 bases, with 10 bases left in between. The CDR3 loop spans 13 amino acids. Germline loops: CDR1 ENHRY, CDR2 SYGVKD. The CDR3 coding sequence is TGTGCCATCAGTGAAACTCGTCTTGATACGCAGTATTTT. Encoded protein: CAISETRLDTQYF.

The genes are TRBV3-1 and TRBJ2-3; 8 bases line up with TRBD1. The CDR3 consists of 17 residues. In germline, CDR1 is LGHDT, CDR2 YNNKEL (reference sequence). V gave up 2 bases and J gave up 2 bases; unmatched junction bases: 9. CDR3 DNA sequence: TGTGCCAGCAGCCAACCCATATGGACAGGGTACACAGATACGCAGTATTTT. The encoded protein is CASSQPIWTGYTDTQYF.

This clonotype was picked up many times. The DNA for the CDR3 is TGTGCCAGCAGCAACCGGGACTGGGGGGCCAAAGAGCAGTTCTTC. Protein sequence: CASSNRDWGAKEQFF. The chain joins TRBV6-5 to TRBJ2-1, with D perhaps matching TRBD1 or TRBD2 (6 bases each). The V gene's germline CDR1 is MNHEY and CDR2 SVGAGI. Trimming stripped 6 bases from V and 10 bases from J, with 22 bases between. The CDR3 covers 15 residues.

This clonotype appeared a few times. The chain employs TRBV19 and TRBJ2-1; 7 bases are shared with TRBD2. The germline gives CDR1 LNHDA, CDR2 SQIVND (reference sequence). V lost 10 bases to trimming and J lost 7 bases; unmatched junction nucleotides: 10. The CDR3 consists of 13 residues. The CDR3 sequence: CATLGRERNEQFF. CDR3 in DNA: TGTGCCACCCTGGGGCGGGAGAGAAATGAGCAGTTCTTC. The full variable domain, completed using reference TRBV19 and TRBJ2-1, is DGGITQSPKYLFRKEGQNVTLSCEQNLNHDAMYWYRQDPGQGLRLIYYSQIVNDFQKGDIAEGYSVSREKKESFPLTVTSAQKNPTAFYLCATLGRERNEQFFGPGTRLTVL.

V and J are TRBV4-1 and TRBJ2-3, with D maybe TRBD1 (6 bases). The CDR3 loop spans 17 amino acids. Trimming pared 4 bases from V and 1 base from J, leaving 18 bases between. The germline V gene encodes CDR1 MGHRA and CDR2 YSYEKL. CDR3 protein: CASSRGSGDMGTDTQYF. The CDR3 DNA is TGCGCCAGCAGCCGCGGATCAGGGGATATGGGCACAGATACGCAGTATTTT.

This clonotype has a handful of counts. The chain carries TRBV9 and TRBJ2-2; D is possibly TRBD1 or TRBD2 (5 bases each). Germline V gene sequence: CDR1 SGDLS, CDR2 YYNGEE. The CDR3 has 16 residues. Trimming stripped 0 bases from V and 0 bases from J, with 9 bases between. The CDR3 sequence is CASSVGPGPNTGELFF. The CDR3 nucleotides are TGTGCCAGCAGCGTAGGTCCGGGACCGAACACCGGGGAGCTGTTTTTT.

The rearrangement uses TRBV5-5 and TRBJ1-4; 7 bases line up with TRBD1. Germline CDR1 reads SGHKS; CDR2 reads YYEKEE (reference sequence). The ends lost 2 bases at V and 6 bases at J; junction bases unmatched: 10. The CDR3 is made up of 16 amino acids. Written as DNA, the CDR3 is TGTGCCAGCAGCTTAGGGGGTGACAGGGACTATGAAAAACTGTTTTTT. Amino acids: CASSLGGDRDYEKLFF.

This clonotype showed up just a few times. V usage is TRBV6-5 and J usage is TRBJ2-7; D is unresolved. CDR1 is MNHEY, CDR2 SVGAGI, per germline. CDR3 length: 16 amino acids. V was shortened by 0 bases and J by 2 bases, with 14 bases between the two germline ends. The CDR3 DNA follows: TGTGCCAGCAGTTACTCGAAAGGTTCAGGTACCTACGAGCAGTACTTC. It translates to CASSYSKGSGTYEQYF.

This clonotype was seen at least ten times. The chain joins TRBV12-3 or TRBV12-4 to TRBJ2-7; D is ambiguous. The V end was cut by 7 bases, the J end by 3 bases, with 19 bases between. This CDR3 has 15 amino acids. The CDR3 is CASTMGLGSLYEQYF. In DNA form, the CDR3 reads TGTGCCAGCACCATGGGCCTAGGCTCGCTCTACGAGCAGTACTTC.

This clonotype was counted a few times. CDR3 in amino acids: CASSLVLLTYNEQFF. CDR3 in DNA: TGTGCCAGCAGCTTGGTACTACTCACGTACAATGAGCAGTTCTTC. This chain joins TRBV5-8 and TRBJ2-1; D gene unclear. With 0 bases removed from V and 4 bases from J, the gap between germline ends came to 11 bases. CDR3 size: 15 residues. Germline V lookup: CDR1 SGHTS, CDR2 YDEGEE. The full variable domain, with the rest looked up from reference TRBV5-8 and TRBJ2-1, is EAGVTQSPTHLIKTRGQQATLRCSPISGHTSVYWYQQALGLGLQFLLWYDEGEERNRGNFPPRFSGRQFPNYSSELNVNALELEDSALYLCASSLVLLTYNEQFFGPGTRLTVL.

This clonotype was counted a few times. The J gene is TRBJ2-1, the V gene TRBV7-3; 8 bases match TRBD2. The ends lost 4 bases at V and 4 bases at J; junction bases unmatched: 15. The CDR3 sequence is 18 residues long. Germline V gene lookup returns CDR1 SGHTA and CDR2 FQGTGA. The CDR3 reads CASSSFRRVAGRYNEQFF. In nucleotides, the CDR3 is TGTGCCAGCAGCTCTTTCCGGAGGGTAGCGGGGCGATACAATGAGCAGTTCTTC. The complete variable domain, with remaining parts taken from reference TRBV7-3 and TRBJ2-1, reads GAGVSQTPSNKVTEKGKYVELRCDPISGHTALYWYRQSLGQGPEFLIYFQGTGAADDSGLPNDRFFAVRPEGSVSTLKIQRTERGDSAVYLCASSSFRRVAGRYNEQFFGPGTRLTVL.

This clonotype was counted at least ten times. DNA for the CDR3: TGTGCCATCAGTGAGTCAACGGGGCGGCAAAATCAGCCCCAGCATTTT. It codes for CAISESTGRQNQPQHF. V usage is TRBV10-3 and J usage is TRBJ1-5, with D perhaps matching TRBD1 (5 bases). CDR3 length equals 16 residues. The V end lost 0 bases, the J end lost 4 bases, and 13 bases lay between the germline ends. From germline, CDR1 is ENHRY and CDR2 SYGVKD.

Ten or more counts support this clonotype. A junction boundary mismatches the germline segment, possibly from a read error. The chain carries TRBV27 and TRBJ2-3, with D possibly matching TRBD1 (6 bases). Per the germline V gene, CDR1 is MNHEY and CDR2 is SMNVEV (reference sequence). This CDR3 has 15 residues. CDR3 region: CASSRFRGYTETQYF. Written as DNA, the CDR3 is TGTGCCAGCAGCCGTTTCAGGGGATACACAGAAACGCAGTATTTT.

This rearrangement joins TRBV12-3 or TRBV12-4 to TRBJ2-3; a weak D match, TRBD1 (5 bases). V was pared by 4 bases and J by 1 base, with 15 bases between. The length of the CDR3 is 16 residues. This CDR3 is CASSSQGLHGTDTQYF. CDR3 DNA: TGTGCCAGCAGTTCCCAGGGTCTACATGGCACAGATACGCAGTATTTT.

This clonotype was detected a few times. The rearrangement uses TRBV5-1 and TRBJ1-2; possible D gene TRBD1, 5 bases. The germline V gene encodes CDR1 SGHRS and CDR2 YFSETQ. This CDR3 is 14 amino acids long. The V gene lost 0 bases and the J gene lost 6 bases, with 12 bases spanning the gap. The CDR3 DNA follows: TGCGCCAGCAGCTTGGCCGCAGGGAGAGATGGCTACACCTTC. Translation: CASSLAAGRDGYTF.

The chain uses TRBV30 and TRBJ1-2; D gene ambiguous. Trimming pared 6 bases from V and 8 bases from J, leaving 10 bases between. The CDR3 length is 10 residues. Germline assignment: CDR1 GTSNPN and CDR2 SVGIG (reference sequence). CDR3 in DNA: TGTGCCTGTTTTACGGTGGGCTACACCTTC. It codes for CACFTVGYTF.

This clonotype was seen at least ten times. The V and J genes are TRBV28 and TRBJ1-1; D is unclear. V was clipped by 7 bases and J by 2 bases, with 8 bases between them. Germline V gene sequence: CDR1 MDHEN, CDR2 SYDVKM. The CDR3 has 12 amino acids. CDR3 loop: CASKIRNTEAFF. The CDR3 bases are TGTGCCAGCAAAATTCGAAACACTGAAGCTTTCTTT.

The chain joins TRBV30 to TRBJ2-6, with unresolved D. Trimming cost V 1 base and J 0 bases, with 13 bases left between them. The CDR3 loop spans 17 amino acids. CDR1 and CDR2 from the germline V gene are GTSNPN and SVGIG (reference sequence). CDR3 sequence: CAWSASAGSSGANVLTF. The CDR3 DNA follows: TGTGCCTGGAGTGCGTCTGCCGGTAGCTCTGGGGCCAACGTCCTGACTTTC.